This TCR beta chain was identified in a study of resident and recirculating memory T cells in vitiligo (dated by TCRdb to 2016 to 2018). With respect to the entire study: For TCR beta sequencing, epidermis was obtained by shave biopsy from two lesional and two nonlesional sites, and PBMCs were also collected, from each of a few stable vitiligo patients. Right before genomic DNA was extracted using the Qiagen DNeasy Blood & Tissue Kit, the samples were homogenized with no cell sorting step. The human TCR beta sequencing was designed to test whether specific clones found in lesional vitiligo skin differed from the clones found in nonlesional skin and in blood.

A patient's vitiligo counted as stable when the lesions had not changed at all during the previous 6 months. To qualify as stable, patients additionally needed to show no confetti depigmentation, which is a clinical sign of active vitiligo. Any patient who had received treatment in the previous three months was excluded. Ficoll density gradient centrifugation was used to isolate PBMCs from heparinized blood, after which the PBMCs were flash-frozen. The immunoSEQ hsTCRB kit was used to amplify TCR beta chains from genomic DNA. Sequencing of TCR beta libraries was performed on an Illumina MiSeq instrument by the immunoSEQ service. The source study handled its data this way. Repertoire data were analyzed with the immunoSEQ Analyzer. TCRdb obtained this table from immuneACCESS and retained in-frame rearrangements with V and J assigned. These tables miss some clones; where compared with another copy, unresolved V genes account for less than half of the shortfall, and the remainder is unexplained. V and J calls and clone size are as listed in that table; D and trimming were resolved from the DNA. This sample has tens of thousands of clones in its table, and roughly nine tenths of those were observed once. The ten largest make up about 5% of the sample.

General study outcomes and caveats: No single dominant TCR clone was found, and clonality differed from one vitiligo lesion to another. TCR sequences were not shared across biopsy sites or across patients, which suggests that different T cell clones infiltrate different lesions, a pattern described as private specificity. By overlap and correlation analysis, no significant repertoire overlap was shown between biopsies, even within a single patient, except for each lesion compared with itself. Mechanistic studies in the future are needed to assess how much the detected T cell clones and the human Trm pools versus Tcm pools each contribute.

For CDR1 and CDR2, the germline V gene lists MDHEN and SYDVKM. The V end loses 5 bases and the J end loses 2 bases, and a stretch of 12 bases separates them. From the cysteine through the phenylalanine, the CDR3 covers 14 amino acids. This entry keeps only the CDR3 DNA: 42 bases, framed from base 1. This clone has just one count. Its antigen is still unknown. It has no much larger one-base neighbor in the sample; base qualities were not kept. The specimen sequenced was blood. This chain is built from TRBV28 and TRBJ1-2; the best D guess is TRBD1, with 6 bases matching. The receptor was isolated from a male donor with vitiligo. The CDR3 reads CASSGYRENYGYTF. Here is the DNA: TGTGCCAGCAGTGGGTACAGGGAGAACTATGGCTACACCTTC.